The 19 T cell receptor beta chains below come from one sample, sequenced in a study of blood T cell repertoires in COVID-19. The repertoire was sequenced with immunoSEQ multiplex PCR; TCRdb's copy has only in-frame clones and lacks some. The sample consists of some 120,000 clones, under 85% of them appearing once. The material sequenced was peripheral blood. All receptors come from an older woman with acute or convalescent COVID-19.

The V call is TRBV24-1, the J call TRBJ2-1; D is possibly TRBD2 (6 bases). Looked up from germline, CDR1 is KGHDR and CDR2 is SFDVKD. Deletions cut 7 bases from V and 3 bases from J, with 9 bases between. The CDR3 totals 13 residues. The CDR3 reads CATSGSRYNEQFF. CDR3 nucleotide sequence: TGTGCCACCAGCGGGAGCCGCTACAATGAGCAGTTCTTC.

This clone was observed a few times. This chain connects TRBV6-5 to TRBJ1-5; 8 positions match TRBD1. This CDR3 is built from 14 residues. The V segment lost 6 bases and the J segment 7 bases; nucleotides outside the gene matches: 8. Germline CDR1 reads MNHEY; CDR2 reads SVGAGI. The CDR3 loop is CASRGGQVSQPQHF. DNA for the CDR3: TGTGCCAGCAGGGGGGGACAGGTTTCACAGCCCCAGCATTTT.

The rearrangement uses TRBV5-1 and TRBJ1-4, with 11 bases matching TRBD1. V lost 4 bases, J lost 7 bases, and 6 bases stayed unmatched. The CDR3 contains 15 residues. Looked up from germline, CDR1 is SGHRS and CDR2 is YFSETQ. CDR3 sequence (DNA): TGCGCCAGCAGCGGCGGCGGGACAGGGGGTGAAAAACTGTTTTTT. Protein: CASSGGGTGGEKLFF.

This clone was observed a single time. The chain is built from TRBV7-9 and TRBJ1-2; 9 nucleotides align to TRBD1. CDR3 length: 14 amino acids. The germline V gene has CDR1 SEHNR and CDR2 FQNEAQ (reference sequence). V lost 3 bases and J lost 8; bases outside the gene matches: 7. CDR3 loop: CASSFGDRVGGYTF. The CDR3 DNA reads TGTGCCAGCAGCTTCGGGGACAGGGTGGGCGGCTACACCTTC.

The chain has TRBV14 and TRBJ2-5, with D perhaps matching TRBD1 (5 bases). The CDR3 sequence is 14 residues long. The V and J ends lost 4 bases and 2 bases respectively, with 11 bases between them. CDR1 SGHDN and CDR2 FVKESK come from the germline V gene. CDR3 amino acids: CASSPVDRQETQYF. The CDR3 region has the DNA TGTGCCAGCAGCCCAGTTGACAGACAAGAGACCCAGTACTTC.

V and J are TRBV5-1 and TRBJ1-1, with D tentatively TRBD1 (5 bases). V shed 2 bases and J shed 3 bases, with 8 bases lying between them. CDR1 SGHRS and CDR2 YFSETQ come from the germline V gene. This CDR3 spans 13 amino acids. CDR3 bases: TGCGCCAGCAGCTTCACAGGCTACACTGAAGCTTTCTTT. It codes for CASSFTGYTEAFF.

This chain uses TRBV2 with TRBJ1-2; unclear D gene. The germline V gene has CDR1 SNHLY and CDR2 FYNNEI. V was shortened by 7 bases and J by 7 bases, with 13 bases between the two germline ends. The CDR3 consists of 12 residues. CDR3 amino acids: CASTEGVSGYTF. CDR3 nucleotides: TGTGCCAGCACCGAGGGCGTAAGTGGCTACACCTTC.

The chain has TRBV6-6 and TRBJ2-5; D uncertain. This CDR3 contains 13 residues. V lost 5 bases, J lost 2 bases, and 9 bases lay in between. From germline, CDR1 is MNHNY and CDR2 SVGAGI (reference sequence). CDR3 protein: CASSRRSQETQYF. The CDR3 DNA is TGTGCCAGCAGTCGCCGGAGTCAAGAGACCCAGTACTTC.

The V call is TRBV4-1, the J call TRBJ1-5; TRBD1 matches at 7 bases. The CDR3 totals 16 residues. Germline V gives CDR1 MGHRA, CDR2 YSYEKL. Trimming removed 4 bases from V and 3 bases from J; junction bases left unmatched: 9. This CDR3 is CASSLNNRGLNQPQHF. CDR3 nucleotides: TGCGCCAGCAGCCTAAACAACAGGGGCCTCAATCAGCCCCAGCATTTT.

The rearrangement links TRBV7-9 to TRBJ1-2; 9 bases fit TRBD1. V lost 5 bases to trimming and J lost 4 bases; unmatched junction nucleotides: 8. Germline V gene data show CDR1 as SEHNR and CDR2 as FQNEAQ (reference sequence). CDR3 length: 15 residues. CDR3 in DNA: TGTGCCAGCAGCATACAGGGGGCGCGGGGCTATGGCTACACCTTC. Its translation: CASSIQGARGYGYTF.

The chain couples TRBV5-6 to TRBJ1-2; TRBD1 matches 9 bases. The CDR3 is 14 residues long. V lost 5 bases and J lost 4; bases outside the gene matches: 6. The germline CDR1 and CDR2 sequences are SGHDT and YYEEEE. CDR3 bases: TGTGCCAGCAGAACCACAGGGGGCTCCTATGGCTACACCTTC. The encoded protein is CASRTTGGSYGYTF.

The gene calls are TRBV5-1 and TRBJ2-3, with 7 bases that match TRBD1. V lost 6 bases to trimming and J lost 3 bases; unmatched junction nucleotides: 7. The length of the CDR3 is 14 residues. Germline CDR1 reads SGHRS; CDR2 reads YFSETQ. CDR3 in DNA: TGCGCCAGCAATCGGGACAGAGAGACAGATACGCAGTATTTT. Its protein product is CASNRDRETDTQYF.

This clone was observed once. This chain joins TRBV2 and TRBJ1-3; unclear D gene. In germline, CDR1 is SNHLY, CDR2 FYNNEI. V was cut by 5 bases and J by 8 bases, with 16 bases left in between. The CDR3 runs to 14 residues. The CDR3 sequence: CASSTGAGTDTIYF. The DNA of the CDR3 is TGTGCCAGCAGTACCGGAGCCGGCACTGACACCATATATTTT.

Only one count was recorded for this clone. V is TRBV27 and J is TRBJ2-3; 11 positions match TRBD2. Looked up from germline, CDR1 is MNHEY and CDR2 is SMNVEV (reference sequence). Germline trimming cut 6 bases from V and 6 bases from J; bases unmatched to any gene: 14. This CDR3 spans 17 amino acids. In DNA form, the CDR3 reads TGTGCCAGCAGACTAGCGGGGGCTATAGGAGTTAGGGATACGCAGTATTTT. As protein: CASRLAGAIGVRDTQYF.

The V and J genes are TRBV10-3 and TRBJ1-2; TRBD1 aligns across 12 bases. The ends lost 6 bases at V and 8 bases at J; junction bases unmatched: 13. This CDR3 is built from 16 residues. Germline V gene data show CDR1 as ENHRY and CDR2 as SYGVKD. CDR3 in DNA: TGTGCCATCAGCATGCCCCCGGGACAGGGGGCGAACGGCTACACCTTC. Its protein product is CAISMPPGQGANGYTF.

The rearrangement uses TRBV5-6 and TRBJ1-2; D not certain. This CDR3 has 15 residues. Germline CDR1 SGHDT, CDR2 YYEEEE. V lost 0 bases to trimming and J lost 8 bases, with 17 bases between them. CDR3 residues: CASSLAAAAGRGYTF. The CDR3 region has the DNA TGTGCCAGCAGCTTGGCGGCGGCCGCGGGTCGAGGCTACACCTTC.

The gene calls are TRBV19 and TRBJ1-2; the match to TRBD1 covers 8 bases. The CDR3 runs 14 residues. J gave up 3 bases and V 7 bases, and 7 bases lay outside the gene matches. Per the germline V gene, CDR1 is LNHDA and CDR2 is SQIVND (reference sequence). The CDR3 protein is CASNPTGVDYGYTF. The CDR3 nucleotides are TGTGCCAGTAACCCGACAGGGGTTGACTATGGCTACACCTTC.

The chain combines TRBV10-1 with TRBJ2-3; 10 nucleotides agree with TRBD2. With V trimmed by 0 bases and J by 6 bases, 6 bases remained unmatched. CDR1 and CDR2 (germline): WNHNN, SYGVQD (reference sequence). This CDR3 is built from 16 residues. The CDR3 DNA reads TGCGCCAGCAGTGAGTCTAGCGGGGGGCCGGGTGATACGCAGTATTTT. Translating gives CASSESSGGPGDTQYF.

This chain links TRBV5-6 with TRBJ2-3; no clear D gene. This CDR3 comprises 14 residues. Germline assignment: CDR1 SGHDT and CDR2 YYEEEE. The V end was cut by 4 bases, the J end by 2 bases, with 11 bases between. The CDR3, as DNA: TGTGCCAGCAGCCCGGAGAGATACACAGATACGCAGTATTTT. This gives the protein CASSPERYTDTQYF.